The 22 T cell receptor beta chains below come from one sample, sequenced in a study of beta chain features in type 1 diabetes. Study-wide results and caveats: A moderate, significant TCRB CDR3 shortening appeared in type 1 diabetes across four CD4+ subsets.

What these receptors recognize is not known. Expressed TCRB transcripts were sequenced, since all the RNA that had been isolated was reverse transcribed. TCRdb's copy holds only in-frame clones and misses some; the assay was immunoSEQ multiplex PCR. Here the sample spans 600,000 to 700,000 clones, roughly 12% being singletons. Material: naive CD4+ T cells from blood. The receptors were sampled from a man aged 18 to 30 with type 1 diabetes.

In its sample, this clone was seen a few times. The chain links TRBV25-1 to TRBJ2-3; no firm D call. The CDR3 has 14 amino acids. Trimming shortened V by 2 bases and J by 2 bases, and 8 bases separated the two germline ends. CDR1 and CDR2 (germline): MGHDK, SYGVNS. CDR3 amino acids: CASSEGRPTDTQYF. The CDR3 DNA sequence: TGTGCCAGCAGTGAAGGCAGACCCACAGATACGCAGTATTTT.

The chain couples TRBV6-6 to TRBJ1-2, with 7 positions matching TRBD1. The germline V gene encodes CDR1 MNHNY and CDR2 SVGAGI (reference sequence). V was clipped by 5 bases and J by 4 bases; unmatched bases: 7. This CDR3 region has 14 residues. The DNA of the CDR3 is TGTGCCAGCAGTGCTGCGACAGGGTCCTATGGCTACACCTTC. It yields the protein CASSAATGSYGYTF.

The V gene is TRBV27, the J gene TRBJ2-3; no clear D gene. The CDR3 is 13 amino acids. V dropped 0 bases and J dropped 6 bases, with 7 bases sitting between them. Looked up from germline, CDR1 is MNHEY and CDR2 is SMNVEV (reference sequence). CDR3 loop: CASSLSMADTQYF. In DNA form, the CDR3 reads TGTGCCAGCAGTTTATCGATGGCGGATACGCAGTATTTT.

The chain links TRBV5-4 to TRBJ1-2; D ambiguous. Germline loops: CDR1 SGHNT, CDR2 YYREEE (reference sequence). This CDR3 spans 13 amino acids. V lost 4 bases, J lost 2 bases, and 9 bases lay in between. The DNA of the CDR3 is TGTGCCAGCAGCCGGACGGCAAACTATGGCTACACCTTC. Translation gives CASSRTANYGYTF. The whole variable domain, filled in from reference TRBV5-4 and TRBJ1-2, reads ETGVTQSPTHLIKTRGQQVTLRCSSQSGHNTVSWYQQALGQGPQFIFQYYREEENGRGNFPPRFSGLQFPNYSSELNVNALELDDSALYLCASSRTANYGYTFGSGTRLTVV.

This clone was found a few times. This chain uses TRBV30 with TRBJ2-3; 10 bases align to TRBD2. CDR1 and CDR2 (germline): GTSNPN, SVGIG (reference sequence). The CDR3 runs to 17 residues. V shed 2 bases and J 3 bases; nucleotides not matched to a gene: 11. For the CDR3, the DNA is TGTGCCTGGAGTACCACGACTAGCGGGCCAATTACAGATACGCAGTATTTT. Amino acids: CAWSTTTSGPITDTQYF.

The rearrangement joins TRBV7-2 to TRBJ1-3; D possibly corresponds to TRBD1 (5 bases). Trimming took off 2 bases at V and 1 base at J, with 9 bases between the two ends. In germline, CDR1 is SGHTA, CDR2 FQGNSA. The CDR3 sequence is 15 residues long. The CDR3 sequence is CASSLWSGSGNTIYF. The CDR3 DNA follows: TGTGCCAGCAGCTTATGGTCAGGGTCTGGAAACACCATATATTTT.

This clone was detected a few times. At one of its ends the junction is not consistent with the germline gene, which may arise from a read error. The rearrangement joins TRBV7-7 to TRBJ2-5; 14 nucleotides align to TRBD2. The end of the DNA is better explained by TRBJ2-7, so the J call may be wrong. The germline gives CDR1 SSHAT, CDR2 FNYEAQ (reference sequence). CDR3 length equals 19 residues. The CDR3 loop is CASSLGLAGGPRPHYEQYF. As DNA, the CDR3 is TGTGCTAGCAGCTTAGGACTAGCGGGGGGCCCCCGTCCTCACTACGAGCAGTACTTC.

The chain employs TRBV6-5 and TRBJ2-2, with D tentatively TRBD1 (5 bases). The germline V gene encodes CDR1 MNHEY and CDR2 SVGAGI. The CDR3 consists of 14 residues. The V end lost 4 bases, the J end lost 3 bases, and 9 bases lay between the germline ends. The CDR3 nucleotides read TGTGCCAGCAGTTCCCGACAGTACACCGGGGAGCTGTTTTTT. Translation gives CASSSRQYTGELFF.

This clone was seen a few times. V is TRBV30 and J is TRBJ1-1; 9 nucleotides agree with TRBD1. Trimming at V came to 2 bases and at J to 7 bases, leaving 5 bases not matched to a gene. The germline CDR1 and CDR2 sequences are GTSNPN and SVGIG (reference sequence). The CDR3 totals 13 residues. The CDR3, as DNA: TGTGCCTGGAGTCTCCGACAGGGGGGTGAAGCTTTCTTT. Its translation is CAWSLRQGGEAFF.

This clone was detected a few times. The chain joins TRBV7-2 to TRBJ2-1; D call uncertain. Per germline, CDR1 SGHTA and CDR2 FQGNSA. The CDR3 is 15 residues long. The V and J ends lost 1 base and 9 bases respectively, with 16 bases between them. In nucleotides, the CDR3 is TGTGCCAGCAGCTTAGATTGGACCAACTGGGGTGAGCAGTTCTTC. Protein product: CASSLDWTNWGEQFF.

This clone was seen a few times. The rearrangement joins TRBV4-1 to TRBJ1-2; the D gene is possibly TRBD1 (6 bases). The CDR3 is 15 amino acids. From germline, CDR1 is MGHRA and CDR2 YSYEKL. Trimming removed 0 bases at V and 8 bases at J, with 16 bases between. The CDR3 coding sequence is TGCGCCAGCAGCCAAGAGGGGGACTCACAGGGAGGCTACACCTTC. As protein: CASSQEGDSQGGYTF.

The sample holds a few counts of this clone. The genes are TRBV25-1 and TRBJ2-1; D perhaps matches TRBD1 (6 bases). The CDR3 is 13 amino acids. Germline CDR1 and CDR2: MGHDK and SYGVNS. Trimming took 10 bases from V and 7 from J, leaving 17 bases between them. In DNA, the CDR3 is TGTGCCACCAACAGGGATCTGGGTAATGAGCAGTTCTTC. Translation: CATNRDLGNEQFF. The full variable domain, rest sourced from reference TRBV25-1 and TRBJ2-1, is EADIYQTPRYLVIGTGKKITLECSQTMGHDKMYWYQQDPGMELHLIHYSYGVNSTEKGDLSSESTVSRIRTEHFPLTLESARPSHTSQYLCATNRDLGNEQFFGPGTRLTVL.

The rearrangement uses TRBV29-1 and TRBJ2-1; TRBD2 might be the D (6 bases). Germline V CDR1 and CDR2: SQVTM, ANQGSEA. The CDR3 extends over 14 amino acids. The V end was cut by 7 bases, the J end by 2 bases, with 15 bases between. The CDR3 sequence is CSADRDSPYNEQFF. The DNA of the CDR3 is TGCAGCGCTGACCGGGACTCCCCCTACAATGAGCAGTTCTTC.

This clone was seen only a few times. The gene calls are TRBV27 and TRBJ2-6; 7 bases are shared with TRBD1. The CDR3 sequence is 16 residues long. With V trimmed by 6 bases and J by 0 bases, 5 bases remained unmatched. Germline CDR1 reads MNHEY; CDR2 reads SMNVEV (reference sequence). The CDR3 nucleotides read TGTGCCAGCAGGCGACAGGGTAGCTCTGGGGCCAACGTCCTGACTTTC. Protein sequence: CASRRQGSSGANVLTF.

V and J are TRBV18 and TRBJ1-1, with 8 bases identical to TRBD1. The CDR3 sequence is 17 residues long. V lost 3 bases to trimming and J lost 0 bases; unmatched junction nucleotides: 9. CDR1 is KGHSH and CDR2 is LQKENI in the germline V gene. This CDR3 reads CASSPGTGGVLNTEAFF. The CDR3 nucleotides are TGTGCCAGCTCACCGGGGACAGGCGGAGTACTGAACACTGAAGCTTTCTTT.

This clone was recorded a few times. The chain links TRBV7-6 to TRBJ2-7; maybe TRBD2 (5 bases). From germline, CDR1 is SGHVS and CDR2 FNYEAQ. Trimming removed 8 bases at V and 3 bases at J, with 11 bases between. The length of the CDR3 is 12 residues. The DNA of the CDR3 is TGTGCCAGCTCGGAGGTCAGCTACGAGCAGTACTTC. Translation gives CASSEVSYEQYF.

This clone was picked up a small number of times. The CDR3, as DNA: TGTGCCAGCAGCGCCGACAGTACTGGAAACACCATATATTTT. It codes for CASSADSTGNTIYF. The chain employs TRBV25-1 and TRBJ1-3; a weak D match, TRBD1 (5 bases). Trimming left V 6 bases short and J 2 bases short, with 11 bases between. The CDR3 is 14 amino acids. CDR1 and CDR2 (germline): MGHDK, SYGVNS. Complete variable domain (other parts from reference TRBV25-1 and TRBJ1-3): EADIYQTPRYLVIGTGKKITLECSQTMGHDKMYWYQQDPGMELHLIHYSYGVNSTEKGDLSSESTVSRIRTEHFPLTLESARPSHTSQYLCASSADSTGNTIYFGEGSWLTVV.

J is TRBJ1-2 and V is TRBV10-2; D is undetermined. This CDR3 has 12 residues. The V and J ends lost 3 bases and 4 bases respectively, with 6 bases between them. Germline CDR1 is WSHSY and CDR2 is SAAADI. CDR3 residues: CASSDSIYGYTF. The CDR3 DNA reads TGCGCCAGCAGTGACAGTATCTATGGCTACACCTTC.

The chain combines TRBV11-3 with TRBJ2-3; D is undetermined. The germline V gene encodes CDR1 SGHNT and CDR2 YENEEA. The V and J ends lost 5 bases and 6 bases respectively, with 21 bases between them. The length of the CDR3 is 16 residues. The CDR3 reads CASSAPPDARADTQYF. The CDR3 DNA reads TGTGCCAGCAGCGCTCCTCCGGACGCAAGGGCGGATACGCAGTATTTT.

The V call is TRBV6-1, the J call TRBJ1-2; a possible D gene is TRBD1 (6 bases). Germline CDR1 MNHNS, CDR2 SASEGT. The CDR3 consists of 14 residues. Trimming left V 1 base short and J 4 bases short, with 10 bases between. In DNA form, the CDR3 reads TGTGCCAGCAGTGAAGATCAAGGGGGCTATGGCTACACCTTC. Protein: CASSEDQGGYGYTF.

The rearrangement links TRBV7-9 to TRBJ1-2; 7 bases are shared with TRBD1. Germline lookup yields CDR1 SEHNR and CDR2 FQNEAQ (reference sequence). The CDR3 is 15 residues long. V was clipped by 0 bases and J by 5 bases; unmatched bases: 6. CDR3 residues: CASSLAAGTAYGYTF. CDR3 in DNA: TGTGCCAGCAGCTTAGCTGCCGGGACAGCTTATGGCTACACCTTC.

V usage is TRBV11-2 and J usage is TRBJ2-3; D perhaps matches TRBD2 (5 bases). The CDR3 has 15 residues. Germline V gene data show CDR1 as SGHAT and CDR2 as FQNNGV. The germline V and J ends were trimmed by 4 bases and 2 bases, with 13 bases remaining between them. This CDR3 reads CASSSGADFTDTQYF. CDR3 nucleotide sequence: TGTGCCAGCAGCTCAGGAGCGGATTTCACAGATACGCAGTATTTT.